The 25 T cell receptor beta chains reported below all come from one sample, sequenced in a study of T cell repertoires in cytomegalovirus infection. Their cognate antigens are unknown. TCRdb fed the reads into MiXCR, producing one record per CDR3 protein. The sample gives 340,000 or so distinct CDR3 sequences, approximately 25% of which show up once; about 14% is in the top ten. The sample consisted of cultured PBMCs, taken from culture after CMV antigen stimulation. All receptors derive from a human donor in good health (CMV status not recorded). Some clones in this sample may be carry-over from other donors' samples.

Only a few counts were recorded for this clonotype. This chain connects TRBV5-4 to TRBJ1-2, with D possibly matching TRBD1 (5 bases). There are 14 residues in the CDR3. Germline V gene data show CDR1 as SGHNT and CDR2 as YYREEE (reference sequence). V was clipped by 0 bases and J by 1 base, with 7 bases between them. CDR3 sequence reads: CASSLEGRNYGYTF. In nucleotides, the CDR3 is TGTGCCAGCAGCTTGGAGGGACGTAACTATGGCTACACCTTC.

This sequence joins TRBV12-3 or TRBV12-4 and TRBJ1-1; no clear D. This CDR3 has 13 residues. The V gene lost 3 bases and the J gene lost 0 bases, with 5 bases spanning the gap. The CDR3, as DNA: TGTGCCAGCAGTTTTGACCTGAACACTGAAGCTTTCTTT. This encodes CASSFDLNTEAFF.

The chain combines TRBV6-1 with TRBJ2-1; D not certain. The CDR3 runs 11 residues. V was shortened by 6 bases and J by 8 bases, with 8 bases between the two germline ends. Looked up from germline, CDR1 is MNHNS and CDR2 is SASEGT. The DNA of the CDR3 is TGTGCCAGCAGCTTTTTAGATGAGCAGTTCTTC. Its translation is CASSFLDEQFF.

This clonotype was counted a few times. The DNA of the CDR3 is TGCAGCGTCAGACACGGTTGGGGGGCAGCGACTGAAGCTTTCTTT. Residues: CSVRHGWGAATEAFF. The chain links TRBV29-1 to TRBJ1-1, with D possibly matching TRBD1 (6 bases). The V gene's germline CDR1 is SQVTM and CDR2 ANQGSEA. This CDR3 region has 15 residues. The ends were cut back, 6 bases at V and 5 bases at J, with 22 bases in the middle.

This clonotype has more than one count but fewer than ten. The V call is TRBV6-1, the J call TRBJ2-7; D call uncertain. Trimming removed 9 bases at V and 0 bases at J, with 18 bases between. Germline V lookup: CDR1 MNHNS, CDR2 SASEGT. The CDR3 length is 15 residues. CDR3 sequence (DNA): TGTGCCAGTTACGATTCGGCGGCTAGCTCCTACGAGCAGTACGTC. Protein sequence: CASYDSAASSYEQYV.

This clonotype has only a few counts. This chain connects TRBV7-4 to TRBJ1-1; TRBD1 matches 7 bases. Unmatched junction bases numbered 10, after V lost 4 bases and J lost 2 bases. This CDR3 spans 16 amino acids. Looked up from germline, CDR1 is SGHVT and CDR2 is SQSDAQ. The CDR3 DNA is TGTGCCAGCAGCTCAACGAAACAGGGGAGAAACACTGAAGCTTTCTTT. This gives the protein CASSSTKQGRNTEAFF.

This chain links TRBV2 with TRBJ1-5; D uncertain. There are 14 residues in the CDR3. Deletions cut 5 bases from V and 0 bases from J, with 8 bases between. CDR1 and CDR2 from the germline V gene are SNHLY and FYNNEI. The CDR3 coding sequence is TGTGCCAGCAGTTGGGATTTTAGCAATCAGCCCCAGCATTTT. Residues: CASSWDFSNQPQHF. The full variable domain, in which reference TRBV2 and TRBJ1-5 provide the parts outside the CDR3, is EPEVTQTPSHQVTQMGQEVILRCVPISNHLYFYWYRQILGQKVEFLVSFYNNEISEKSEIFDDQFSVERPDGSNFTLKIRSTKLEDSAMYFCASSWDFSNQPQHFGDGTRLSIL.

To note about this clonotype: The CDR3 does not close with the conserved phenylalanine or tryptophan, likely indicating a read error. The J gene is TRBJ2-6, the V gene TRBV6-1; 8 bases are a match to TRBD2. The CDR3 spans 17 residues. Germline CDR1 is MNHNS and CDR2 is SASEGT. The V gene end was trimmed by 4 bases and the J gene end by 0 bases; junction bases not matched to a gene: 5. DNA for the CDR3: TGTGCCAGCAGTGTGGCGCGGGGGGACTCTGGGGCCAACGTCCTGACTTCC. Its protein product is CASSVARGDSGANVLTS.

At least ten counts were recorded for this clonotype. The genes are TRBV5-1 and TRBJ2-1; D call uncertain. The V end was cut by 7 bases, the J end by 7 bases, with 9 bases between. The CDR3 totals 11 residues. Germline CDR1 reads SGHRS; CDR2 reads YFSETQ. DNA for the CDR3: TGCGCCAGCGCCTCTGGGAATGAGCAGTTCTTC. The encoded protein is CASASGNEQFF.

In its sample, this clonotype was seen a few times. V usage is TRBV4-1 and J usage is TRBJ2-7; 9 bases agree with TRBD1. The germline CDR1 and CDR2 sequences are MGHRA and YSYEKL. Losses at the gene ends were 0 bases for V and 2 bases for J; bases not matched to a gene: 8. The CDR3 consists of 17 residues. The CDR3: CASSQDRGDRATYEQYF. CDR3 nucleotide sequence: TGCGCCAGCAGCCAAGATCGAGGGGACAGGGCTACCTACGAGCAGTACTTC.

In its sample, this clonotype was seen many times. The chain couples TRBV12-3 or TRBV12-4 to TRBJ2-1; D might be TRBD1 (6 bases). The germline V and J ends were trimmed by 6 bases and 9 bases, with 12 bases remaining between them. The CDR3 covers 12 residues. CDR3 nucleotide sequence: TGTGCCAGCAGACCACAGGGTAGTGAGCAGTTCTTC. Protein: CASRPQGSEQFF.

This clonotype was picked up a small number of times. The chain joins TRBV7-2 to TRBJ2-7, with D uncertain. With 3 bases removed from V and 3 bases from J, the gap between germline ends came to 9 bases. Germline values: CDR1 SGHTA, CDR2 FQGNSA. The CDR3 contains 13 residues. The CDR3 sequence is CASSFGRVYEQYF. The CDR3 region has the DNA TGTGCCAGCAGCTTCGGTAGGGTCTACGAGCAGTACTTC.

This clonotype was detected a few times. The chain links TRBV19 to TRBJ2-1, with 14 bases matching TRBD2. CDR1 is LNHDA, CDR2 SQIVND, per germline (reference sequence). The CDR3 spans 18 residues. The junction had 6 bases not matched to a gene; V was cut back by 3 bases and J by 2 bases. The CDR3 reads CASSIGTSGRAAYNEQFF. The CDR3 DNA reads TGTGCCAGTAGTATTGGGACTAGCGGGAGAGCGGCCTACAATGAGCAGTTCTTC.

The sample holds a few counts of this clonotype. The chain carries TRBV7-2 and TRBJ2-6, with D unresolved. Germline-derived CDR1 and CDR2 are SGHTA and FQGNSA. The CDR3 contains 12 residues. Trimming pared 11 bases from V and 4 bases from J, leaving 9 bases between. The CDR3 loop is CALERGANVLTF. Here the CDR3 DNA reads TGTGCCCTGGAACGAGGGGCCAACGTCCTGACTTTC.

Notes on this clonotype: Germline and junction disagree at one end, which may indicate a read error. This chain uses TRBV7-7 with TRBJ2-1; TRBD1 matches 10 bases. The CDR3 is made up of 15 amino acids. CDR1 SSHAT and CDR2 FNYEAQ come from the germline V gene (reference sequence). CDR3 residues: CASSRTGTGVDEQFF. Here the CDR3 DNA reads TGTGCTAGCAGCAGAACCGGGACAGGGGTGGATGAGCAGTTCTTC. Full variable domain (outside the CDR3, taken from reference TRBV7-7 and TRBJ2-1): GAGVSQSPRYKVTKRGQDVTLRCDPISSHATLYWYQQALGQGPEFLTYFNYEAQPDKSGLPSDRFSAERPEGSISTLTIQRTEQRDSAMYRCASSRTGTGVDEQFFGPGTRLTVL.

Only a few counts were recorded for this clonotype. V gene TRBV6-5 combines with J gene TRBJ2-4; 9 positions match TRBD2. V was pared by 0 bases and J by 3 bases, with 6 bases of the junction left unmatched. The CDR3 runs to 17 residues. Per the germline V gene, CDR1 is MNHEY and CDR2 is SVGAGI. The CDR3 spells CASSYSKKLAGKNIQYF. In DNA, the CDR3 is TGTGCCAGCAGTTACTCGAAGAAACTAGCGGGCAAAAACATTCAGTACTTC.

In the case of this clonotype: A far larger clone differs by one base, so this is likely a read error. This sequence joins TRBV7-3 and TRBJ2-1; D could derive from TRBD1 or TRBD2 (5 bases each). The germline V gene has CDR1 SGHTA and CDR2 FQGTGA. Trimming took 1 base from V and 9 from J, leaving 7 bases between them. The CDR3 is 12 residues long. This CDR3 reads CASSLRGSEQFF. The CDR3, as DNA: TGTGCCAGCAGCTTAAGGGGGAGTGAGCAGTTCTTC.

The V call is TRBV12-3 or TRBV12-4, the J call TRBJ1-1, with D possibly TRBD1 on 5 matching bases. V lost 1 base and J 2 bases, leaving 11 bases between the germline ends. This CDR3 is built from 15 residues. CDR3 nucleotides: TGTGCCAGCAGTTTAGGGCAGGGACGTAACACTGAAGCTTTCTTT. Its translation is CASSLGQGRNTEAFF.

This chain links TRBV3-1 with TRBJ1-1; the D gene is possibly TRBD1 (6 bases). The CDR3 runs to 15 residues. V was cut by 1 base and J by 4 bases, with 13 bases left in between. Germline CDR1 LGHDT, CDR2 YNNKEL (reference sequence). CDR3 sequence reads: CASSQGLQGVTEAFF. CDR3 coding DNA: TGTGCCAGCAGCCAAGGTTTACAGGGTGTCACTGAAGCTTTCTTT. Combining the CDR3 with reference TRBV3-1 and TRBJ1-1 gives the whole variable domain DTAVSQTPKYLVTQMGNDKSIKCEQNLGHDTMYWYKQDSKKFLKIMFSYNNKELIINETVPNRFSPKSPDKAHLNLHINSLELGDSAVYFCASSQGLQGVTEAFFGQGTRLTVV.

This clonotype was recorded at least ten times. The V and J genes are TRBV7-3 and TRBJ2-2; D gene uncertain. In germline, CDR1 is SGHTA, CDR2 FQGTGA. V was pared by 1 base and J by 6 bases, with 6 bases between. This CDR3 has 13 residues. The CDR3 is CASSLSLSGELFF. CDR3 coding DNA: TGTGCCAGCAGCTTAAGTCTGTCCGGGGAGCTGTTTTTT. Full variable domain (missing parts from reference TRBV7-3 and TRBJ2-2): GAGVSQTPSNKVTEKGKYVELRCDPISGHTALYWYRQSLGQGPEFLIYFQGTGAADDSGLPNDRFFAVRPEGSVSTLKIQRTERGDSAVYLCASSLSLSGELFFGEGSRLTVL.

This clonotype was observed a single time. The CDR3 DNA sequence: TGTGCCATCAGAGCCGGGACTAGCGACCGCACAGATACGCAGTATTTT. This codes for CAIRAGTSDRTDTQYF. The chain recombines TRBV10-3 with TRBJ2-3, with TRBD2 matching over 10 bases. The germline V gene encodes CDR1 ENHRY and CDR2 SYGVKD. Trimming removed 6 bases from V and 1 base from J; junction bases left unmatched: 7. CDR3 length: 16 residues.

In its sample, this clonotype was seen many times. J is TRBJ2-5 and V is TRBV7-2; unclear D gene. The CDR3 is 12 residues long. From germline, CDR1 is SGHTA and CDR2 FQGNSA. The V gene lost 4 bases and the J gene lost 4 bases, with 7 bases spanning the gap. The CDR3 DNA reads TGTGCCAGCAGCTCTATGAGAGAGACCCAGTACTTC. Amino acids: CASSSMRETQYF.

The chain carries TRBV6-6 and TRBJ2-6, with D possibly called TRBD1 or TRBD2 (5 bases each). The CDR3 is 20 residues long. Trimming took off 0 bases at V and 0 bases at J, with 18 bases between the two ends. Germline values: CDR1 MNHNY, CDR2 SVGAGI (reference sequence). The CDR3 region is CASSYSRGGDKPSGANVLTF. In DNA form, the CDR3 reads TGTGCCAGCAGTTACTCGCGTGGGGGTGACAAACCCTCTGGGGCCAACGTCCTGACTTTC.

J is TRBJ1-5 and V is TRBV12-3 or TRBV12-4; 9 positions match TRBD1. The CDR3 runs to 15 residues. After removal of 5 bases from V and 1 base from J, the junction contained 3 bases not matched to a gene. CDR3 loop: CASSIGQGSNQPQHF. The CDR3 DNA sequence: TGTGCCAGCAGTATCGGACAGGGGAGCAATCAGCCCCAGCATTTT.

This chain connects TRBV4-3 to TRBJ2-4; 7 positions match TRBD1. Germline CDR1 reads LGHNA; CDR2 reads YSLEER. The junction had 8 bases not matched to a gene; V was cut back by 0 bases and J by 15 bases. The CDR3 is 13 amino acids. The CDR3 coding sequence is TGCGCCAGCAGCCAAGACAGGGGGAAGCATTCGTACTTC. Protein: CASSQDRGKHSYF.